The 24 T cell receptor beta chains below were found in one sample sequenced in a study of blood T cell repertoires in COVID-19. TCRdb keeps only in-frame clones here, not all; method: immunoSEQ multiplex PCR. The table records some 150,000 clones, roughly 82% of them present only once. Sequenced sample: peripheral blood. These receptors came from a woman aged 50 to 60 in a cohort sampled during active or convalescent COVID-19.

The rearrangement uses TRBV14 and TRBJ1-1, with D maybe TRBD1 (5 bases). CDR1 is SGHDN, CDR2 FVKESK, per germline. This CDR3 region has 17 residues. V was cut by 3 bases and J by 3 bases, with 20 bases left in between. The CDR3 sequence is CASSQMGQGSLDTEAFF. The CDR3 DNA sequence: TGTGCCAGCAGCCAGATGGGTCAGGGTTCATTGGACACTGAAGCTTTCTTT.

The V call is TRBV3-1 (or the pseudogene TRBV3-2), the J call TRBJ1-2; 8 bases align to TRBD1. After removal of 2 bases from V and 8 bases from J, the junction contained 10 bases not matched to a gene. CDR3 length equals 15 residues. CDR1 is LGHDT, CDR2 YNNKEL, per germline (reference sequence). This CDR3 reads CASSQTRDRMDGYTF. The CDR3 DNA reads as TGTGCCAGCAGCCAAACAAGGGACAGGATGGACGGCTACACCTTC.

V is TRBV4-1 and J is TRBJ1-4, with 10 positions matching TRBD1. The CDR3 is 15 residues long. Looked up from germline, CDR1 is MGHRA and CDR2 is YSYEKL. V dropped 6 bases and J dropped 8; count of bases not matched to a gene: 9. CDR3 nucleotides: TGCGCCAGCAGGCTCGGACAGGGGGTTGGGGAAAAACTGTTTTTT. It translates to CASRLGQGVGEKLFF.

This clone was counted a few times. The chain carries TRBV2 and TRBJ1-4; 11 nucleotides match TRBD1. This CDR3 comprises 14 residues. CDR1 and CDR2 (germline): SNHLY, FYNNEI. Losses at the gene ends were 8 bases for V and 7 bases for J; bases not matched to a gene: 6. Here the CDR3 reads CASCWGQGGEKLFF. CDR3 bases: TGTGCCAGCTGTTGGGGACAGGGGGGTGAAAAACTGTTTTTT. Drawing the rest from reference TRBV2 and TRBJ1-4, the complete variable domain is EPEVTQTPSHQVTQMGQEVILRCVPISNHLYFYWYRQILGQKVEFLVSFYNNEISEKSEIFDDQFSVERPDGSNFTLKIRSTKLEDSAMYFCASCWGQGGEKLFFGSGTQLSVL.

The rearrangement joins TRBV7-9 to TRBJ1-2; D not certain. The CDR3 runs 14 residues. Germline V gene data show CDR1 as SEHNR and CDR2 as FQNEAQ (reference sequence). Deletions cut 1 base from V and 8 bases from J, with 14 bases between. This CDR3 is CASSLGASPGGYTF. CDR3 DNA sequence: TGTGCCAGCAGCTTAGGGGCCAGCCCGGGGGGCTACACCTTC.

This clone was counted a single time. The chain combines TRBV5-1 with TRBJ1-2; possibly TRBD1 for D (6 bases). Trimming took 4 bases from V and 7 from J, leaving 14 bases between them. Germline V gene data show CDR1 as SGHRS and CDR2 as YFSETQ. This CDR3 spans 13 amino acids. The DNA of the CDR3 is TGCGCCAGCAGCATGACAGGTTCTGGTGGCTACACCTTC. Protein: CASSMTGSGGYTF. Complete variable domain (other parts from reference TRBV5-1 and TRBJ1-2): KAGVTQTPRYLIKTRGQQVTLSCSPISGHRSVSWYQQTPGQGLQFLFEYFSETQRNKGNFPGRFSGRQFSNSRSEMNVSTLELGDSALYLCASSMTGSGGYTFGSGTRLTVV.

The chain combines TRBV4-1 with TRBJ2-3; possibly TRBD2 for D (6 bases). This CDR3 contains 16 residues. V lost 2 bases and J lost 4, with 16 bases in between. Germline V lookup: CDR1 MGHRA, CDR2 YSYEKL. DNA for the CDR3: TGCGCCAGCAGCCAATACCCCGGGGGAAGGTCAGATACGCAGTATTTT. This gives the protein CASSQYPGGRSDTQYF.

The V gene is TRBV18, the J gene TRBJ1-1; unclear D gene. This CDR3 has 13 amino acids. Between the trimmed V and J ends, which lost 4 bases and 2 bases, there was a span of 8 bases. Germline V lookup: CDR1 KGHSH, CDR2 LQKENI. CDR3 residues: CASSQQANTEAFF. In DNA, the CDR3 is TGTGCCAGCTCACAGCAGGCCAACACTGAAGCTTTCTTT.

The chain joins TRBV5-6 to TRBJ1-5; D is perhaps TRBD1 (5 bases). There are 12 residues in the CDR3. Germline assignment: CDR1 SGHDT and CDR2 YYEEEE. The V gene lost 2 bases and the J gene lost 10 bases, with 10 bases spanning the gap. The CDR3 DNA sequence: TGTGCCAGCAGCTTCAGGGTAGGCCCCCAGCATTTT. It yields the protein CASSFRVGPQHF.

This clone was seen more than once but under ten times. The V gene is TRBV9, the J gene TRBJ2-3; TRBD2 is a possible D gene (6 bases). Trimming removed 0 bases at V and 4 bases at J, with 12 bases between. Per germline, CDR1 SGDLS and CDR2 YYNGEE. The CDR3 spans 15 residues. CDR3 sequence reads: CASSVGGGTADTQYF. The CDR3 nucleotides read TGTGCCAGCAGCGTAGGTGGGGGGACGGCAGATACGCAGTATTTT.

The chain carries TRBV9 and TRBJ1-1; unclear D gene. This CDR3 has 13 amino acids. Trimming pared 0 bases from V and 7 bases from J, leaving 10 bases between. Per the germline V gene, CDR1 is SGDLS and CDR2 is YYNGEE. CDR3 coding DNA: TGTGCCAGCAGCGTAGTGCCCGCCAGTGAAGCTTTCTTT. Residues: CASSVVPASEAFF.

The chain uses TRBV19 and TRBJ1-3; 7 bases agree with TRBD1. This CDR3 region has 14 residues. CDR1 LNHDA and CDR2 SQIVND come from the germline V gene (reference sequence). V lost 7 bases and J lost 2; bases outside the gene matches: 5. The CDR3 DNA reads as TGTGCCAGTATTCGAGGGGGCACTGGAAACACCATATATTTT. Translation gives CASIRGGTGNTIYF.

The chain links TRBV7-9 to TRBJ2-1; D is unclear. V dropped 3 bases and J dropped 6 bases, with 9 bases sitting between them. This CDR3 region has 13 residues. Per the germline V gene, CDR1 is SEHNR and CDR2 is FQNEAQ (reference sequence). DNA of the CDR3: TGTGCCAGCAGCTTTGTGGTGAGCAATGAGCAGTTCTTC. This translates into CASSFVVSNEQFF. The full variable domain, completed using reference TRBV7-9 and TRBJ2-1, is DTGVSQNPRHKITKRGQNVTFRCDPISEHNRLYWYRQTLGQGPEFLTYFQNEAQLEKSRLLSDRFSAERPKGSFSTLEIQRTEQGDSAMYLCASSFVVSNEQFFGPGTRLTVL.

The V and J genes are TRBV6-5 and TRBJ1-2, with 8 nucleotides matching TRBD1. CDR3 size: 13 residues. V was pared by 5 bases and J by 8 bases, with 7 bases of the junction left unmatched. Per the germline V gene, CDR1 is MNHEY and CDR2 is SVGAGI. The CDR3 bases are TGTGCCAGCAGTCCCCGGACAGGGAACGGCTACACCTTC. Amino acids: CASSPRTGNGYTF.

The chain uses TRBV5-1 and TRBJ2-5; D may be TRBD1 (6 bases). The germline gives CDR1 SGHRS, CDR2 YFSETQ. V lost 4 bases and J 1 base, leaving 17 bases between the germline ends. The CDR3 sequence is 16 residues long. The CDR3 loop reads CASSVELGALQETQYF. In nucleotides, the CDR3 is TGCGCCAGCAGCGTGGAGCTGGGGGCGCTCCAAGAGACCCAGTACTTC.

This clone was picked up a small number of times. The chain uses TRBV29-1 and TRBJ2-5, with D maybe TRBD1 (7 bases). CDR1 SQVTM and CDR2 ANQGSEA come from the germline V gene. V was trimmed by 6 bases and J by 2 bases, leaving 19 bases between them. The CDR3 length is 15 residues. The CDR3 region is CSVQGGPSHQETQYF. In nucleotides, the CDR3 is TGCAGCGTCCAGGGGGGTCCGTCCCATCAAGAGACCCAGTACTTC.

The chain links TRBV7-9 to TRBJ2-1, with TRBD1 identical over 7 bases. The germline CDR1 and CDR2 sequences are SEHNR and FQNEAQ (reference sequence). The CDR3 contains 14 residues. Germline trimming cut 7 bases from V and 9 bases from J; bases unmatched to any gene: 12. The CDR3 loop is CASTKGAQLGEQFF. For the CDR3, the DNA is TGTGCCAGCACCAAGGGGGCGCAGTTAGGTGAGCAGTTCTTC.

This chain joins TRBV27 and TRBJ2-7; 8 nucleotides align to TRBD2. The germline V gene has CDR1 MNHEY and CDR2 SMNVEV (reference sequence). Trimming removed 0 bases from V and 4 bases from J; junction bases left unmatched: 5. CDR3 size: 15 residues. CDR3 nucleotide sequence: TGTGCCAGCAGTTTATCCCTAGCGGGCCTATACGAGCAGTACTTC. Protein sequence: CASSLSLAGLYEQYF.

V usage is TRBV27 and J usage is TRBJ1-5; 10 nucleotides align to TRBD1. V gave up 4 bases and J gave up 9 bases; unmatched junction bases: 12. Germline CDR1 MNHEY, CDR2 SMNVEV (reference sequence). This CDR3 comprises 16 residues. The CDR3 DNA follows: TGTGCCAGCAGTTCCTTGACAGGGGGCACAATATGGCCCCAGCATTTT. Residues: CASSSLTGGTIWPQHF.

V is TRBV18 and J is TRBJ1-3; unclear D gene. This CDR3 is 18 amino acids long. Germline values: CDR1 KGHSH, CDR2 LQKENI. Trimming took off 2 bases at V and 2 bases at J, with 19 bases between the two ends. For the CDR3, the DNA is TGTGCCAGCTCACCAATCGCCGCCCTTTCGGTCGCTGGAAACACCATATATTTT. Translating gives CASSPIAALSVAGNTIYF.

The chain is built from TRBV4-2 and TRBJ2-5, with 9 nucleotides matching TRBD2. Germline values: CDR1 LGHNA, CDR2 YNFKEQ. This CDR3 has 16 amino acids. V trimming: 1 base; J trimming: 7 bases; junction bases outside the gene matches: 10. The CDR3 spells CASSQGTSGTSLTQYF. As DNA, the CDR3 is TGTGCCAGCAGCCAAGGCACGTCCGGGACTAGCTTGACCCAGTACTTC.

The genes are TRBV4-1 and TRBJ1-3; maybe TRBD1 (6 bases). V shed 5 bases and J shed 8 bases, with 13 bases lying between them. Germline CDR1 and CDR2: MGHRA and YSYEKL. The CDR3 spans 13 residues. CDR3 coding DNA: TGCGCCAGCAGCAACAGGGACGGCGACACCATATATTTT. It codes for CASSNRDGDTIYF.

The count of this clone is one. The rearrangement uses TRBV12-5 and TRBJ2-1, with 14 nucleotides matching TRBD2. Losses at the gene ends were 6 bases for V and 12 bases for J; bases not matched to a gene: 10. Germline CDR1 is LGHNT and CDR2 is FRNRAP. The CDR3 sequence is 15 residues long. The CDR3 spells CASGSGTSGGLGQFF. CDR3 in DNA: TGTGCTAGTGGCAGTGGGACTAGCGGGGGATTGGGGCAGTTCTTC.

As concerns this clone: Germline and junction disagree at one end, which may indicate a read error. The chain combines TRBV7-7 with TRBJ2-1; 9 bases align to TRBD1. Germline V gives CDR1 SSHAT, CDR2 FNYEAQ (reference sequence). CDR3 size: 15 residues. The CDR3 DNA follows: TGTGCTAGCAGCTTATCCGACAGGGGGAGAGATGAGCAGTTCTTC. It yields the protein CASSLSDRGRDEQFF.